Listed below are T cell receptor beta chains from one sample, sequenced in a study of blood T cell repertoires in COVID-19. Here immunoSEQ multiplex PCR was the method, and the copy in TCRdb shows in-frame clones only, minus some. The profile covers 160,000 or so clones, with roughly 90% appearing a single time and approximately 3% taken by the ten largest. What was sequenced was peripheral blood. These receptors originate from a man between 60 and 70 years old with acute or convalescent COVID-19. Each CDR3 is given with its conserved first and last residue. The D gene is left open where the match is weak.

TRBJ2-7,TRBV6-5,12,TRBD2,TGTGCCAGCAGTTACCGGGGGGGGAAGGAGTACTTC,CASSYRGGKEYF
TRBJ1-3,TRBV7-2,16,.,TGTGCCAGCAGCTTAGGGTCAGGGAACTCTGGAAACACCATATATTTT,CASSLGSGNSGNTIYF
TRBJ1-2,TRBV19,13,.,TGTGCCACACTAAGCTCCTTCGGGTATGGCTACACCTTC,CATLSSFGYGYTF
TRBJ2-3,TRBV19,17,TRBD2,TGTGCCAGTGCTAGCGGGGGGGTCCCCCTTAGCACAGATACGCAGTATTTT,CASASGGVPLSTDTQYF
TRBJ1-4,TRBV2,15,TRBD1,TGTGCCAGCAGTTGGGGACAGGGAATAAATGAAAAACTGTTTTTT,CASSWGQGINEKLFF
TRBJ1-5,TRBV19,16,.,TGTGCCAGTACCGGACAGTCTTTAGTGGGCAATCAGCCCCAGCATTTT,CASTGQSLVGNQPQHF
TRBJ1-5,TRBV15,16,TRBD1,TGTGCCACCAGCAGAGATCGGGGCAGGGGGCATCAGCCCCAGCATTTT,CATSRDRGRGHQPQHF
TRBJ2-7,TRBV5-5,15,TRBD1,TGTGCCAGCAGCCAAGAGAGGACAGGGGGTCTCGAGCAGTACTTC,CASSQERTGGLEQYF
TRBJ1-1,TRBV30,15,TRBD1,TGTGCCTGGAGCCCGGGACAGCTTCGATCGCATGAAGCTTTCTTT,CAWSPGQLRSHEAFF
TRBJ1-5,TRBV7-3,14,.,TGTGCCAGCAGCGTCGGGGATAGCAATCAGCCCCAGCATTTT,CASSVGDSNQPQHF
TRBJ2-3,TRBV28,14,.,TGTGCCAGCAGCACCGGGACTTGGACAGATACGCAGTATTTT,CASSTGTWTDTQYF
TRBJ2-1,TRBV9,16,.,TGTGCCAGCAGCGTAGCGGGTCGAAATGCCCGCAATGAGCAGTTCTTC,CASSVAGRNARNEQFF